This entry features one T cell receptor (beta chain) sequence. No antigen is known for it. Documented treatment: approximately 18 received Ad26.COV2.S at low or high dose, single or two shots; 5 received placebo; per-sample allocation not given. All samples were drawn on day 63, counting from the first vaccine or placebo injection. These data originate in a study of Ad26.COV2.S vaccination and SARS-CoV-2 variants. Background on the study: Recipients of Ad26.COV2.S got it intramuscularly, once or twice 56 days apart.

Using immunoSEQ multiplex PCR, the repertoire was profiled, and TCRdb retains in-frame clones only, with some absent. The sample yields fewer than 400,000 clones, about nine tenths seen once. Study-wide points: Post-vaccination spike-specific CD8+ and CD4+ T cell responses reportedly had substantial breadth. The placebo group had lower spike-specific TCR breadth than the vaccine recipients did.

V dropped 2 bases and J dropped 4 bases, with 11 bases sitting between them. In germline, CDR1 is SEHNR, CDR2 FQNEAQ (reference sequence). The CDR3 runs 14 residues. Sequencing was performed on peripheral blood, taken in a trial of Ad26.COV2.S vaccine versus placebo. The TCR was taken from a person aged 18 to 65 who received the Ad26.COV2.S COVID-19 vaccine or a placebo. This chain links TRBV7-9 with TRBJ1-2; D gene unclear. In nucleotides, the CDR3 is TGTGCCAGCAGCTTATTGTCAGGTGCCTATGGCTACACCTTC. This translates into CASSLLSGAYGYTF.